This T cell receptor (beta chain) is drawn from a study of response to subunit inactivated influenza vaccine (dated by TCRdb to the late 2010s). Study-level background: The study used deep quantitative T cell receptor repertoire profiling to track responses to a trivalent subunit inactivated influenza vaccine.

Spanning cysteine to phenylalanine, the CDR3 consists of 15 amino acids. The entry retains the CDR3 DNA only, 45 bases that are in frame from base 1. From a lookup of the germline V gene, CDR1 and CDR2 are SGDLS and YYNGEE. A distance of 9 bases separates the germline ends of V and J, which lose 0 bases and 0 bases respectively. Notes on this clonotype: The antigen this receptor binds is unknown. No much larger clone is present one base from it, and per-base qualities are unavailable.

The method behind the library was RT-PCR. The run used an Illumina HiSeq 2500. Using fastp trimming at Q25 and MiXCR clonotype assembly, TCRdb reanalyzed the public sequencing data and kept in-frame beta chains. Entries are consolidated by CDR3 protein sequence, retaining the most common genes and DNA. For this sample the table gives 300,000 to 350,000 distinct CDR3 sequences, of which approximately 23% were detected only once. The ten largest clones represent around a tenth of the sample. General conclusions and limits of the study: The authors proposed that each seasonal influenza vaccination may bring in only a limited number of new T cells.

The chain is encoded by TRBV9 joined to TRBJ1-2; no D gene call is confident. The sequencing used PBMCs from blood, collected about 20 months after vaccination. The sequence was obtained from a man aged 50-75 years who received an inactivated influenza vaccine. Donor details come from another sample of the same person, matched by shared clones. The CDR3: CASSVDWVTNYGYTF. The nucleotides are TGTGCCAGCAGCGTAGATTGGGTGACTAACTATGGCTACACCTTC.